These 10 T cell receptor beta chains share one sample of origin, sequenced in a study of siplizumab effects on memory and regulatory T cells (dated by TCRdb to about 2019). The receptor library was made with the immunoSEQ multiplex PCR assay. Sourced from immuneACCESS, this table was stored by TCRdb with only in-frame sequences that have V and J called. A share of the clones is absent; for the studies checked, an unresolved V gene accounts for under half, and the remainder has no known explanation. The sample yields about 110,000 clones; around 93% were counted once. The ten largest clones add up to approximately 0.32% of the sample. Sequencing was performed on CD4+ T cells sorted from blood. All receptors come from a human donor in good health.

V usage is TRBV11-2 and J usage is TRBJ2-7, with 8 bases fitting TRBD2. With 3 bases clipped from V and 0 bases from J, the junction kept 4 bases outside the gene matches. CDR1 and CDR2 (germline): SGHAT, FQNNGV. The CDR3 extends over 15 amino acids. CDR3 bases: TGTGCCAGCAGCTTGGTAGCGGGACTCTCCTACGAGCAGTACTTC. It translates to CASSLVAGLSYEQYF.

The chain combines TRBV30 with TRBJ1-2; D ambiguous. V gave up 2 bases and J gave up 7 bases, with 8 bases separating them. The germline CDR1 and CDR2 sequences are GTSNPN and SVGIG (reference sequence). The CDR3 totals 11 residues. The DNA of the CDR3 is TGTGCCTGGAGTCCCCTTTTTGGCTACACCTTC. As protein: CAWSPLFGYTF.

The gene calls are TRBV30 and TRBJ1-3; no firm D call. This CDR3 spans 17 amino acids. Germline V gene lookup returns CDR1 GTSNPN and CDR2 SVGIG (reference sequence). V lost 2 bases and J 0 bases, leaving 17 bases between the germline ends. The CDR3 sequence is CAWSSPHGPSSGNTIYF. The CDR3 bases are TGTGCCTGGAGTAGCCCTCACGGACCGAGCTCTGGAAACACCATATATTTT.

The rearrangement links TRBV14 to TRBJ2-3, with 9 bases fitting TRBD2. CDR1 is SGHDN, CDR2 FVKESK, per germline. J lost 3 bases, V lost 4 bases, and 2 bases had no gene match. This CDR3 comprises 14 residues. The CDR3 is CASSPSGGTDTQYF. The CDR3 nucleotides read TGTGCCAGCAGCCCCAGCGGGGGGACAGATACGCAGTATTTT.

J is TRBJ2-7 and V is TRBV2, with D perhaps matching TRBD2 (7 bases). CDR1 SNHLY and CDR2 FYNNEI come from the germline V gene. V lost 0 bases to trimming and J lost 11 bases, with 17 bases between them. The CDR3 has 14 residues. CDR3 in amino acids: CASSEALHGGPEYF. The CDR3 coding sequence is TGTGCCAGCAGTGAAGCGCTTCACGGGGGGCCTGAGTACTTC. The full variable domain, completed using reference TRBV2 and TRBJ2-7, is EPEVTQTPSHQVTQMGQEVILRCVPISNHLYFYWYRQILGQKVEFLVSFYNNEISEKSEIFDDQFSVERPDGSNFTLKIRSTKLEDSAMYFCASSEALHGGPEYFGPGTRLTVT.

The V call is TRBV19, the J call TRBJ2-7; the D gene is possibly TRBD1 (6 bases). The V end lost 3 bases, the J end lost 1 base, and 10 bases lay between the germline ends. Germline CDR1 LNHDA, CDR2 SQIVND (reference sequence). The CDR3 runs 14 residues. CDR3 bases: TGTGCCAGTAGTATTCGTAGGGGGTCCTACGAGCAGTACTTC. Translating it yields CASSIRRGSYEQYF.

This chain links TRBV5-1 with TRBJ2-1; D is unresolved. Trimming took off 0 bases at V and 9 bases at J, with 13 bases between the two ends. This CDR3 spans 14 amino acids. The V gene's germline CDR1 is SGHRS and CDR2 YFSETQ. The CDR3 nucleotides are TGCGCCAGCAGCTTGGGGCAGACCTCCACTGAGCAGTTCTTC. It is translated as CASSLGQTSTEQFF.

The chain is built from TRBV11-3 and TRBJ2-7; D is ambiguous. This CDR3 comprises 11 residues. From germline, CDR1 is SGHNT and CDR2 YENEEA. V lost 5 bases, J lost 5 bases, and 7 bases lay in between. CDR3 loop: CASSDRHEQYF. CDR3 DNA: TGTGCCAGCAGCGATCGTCACGAGCAGTACTTC.

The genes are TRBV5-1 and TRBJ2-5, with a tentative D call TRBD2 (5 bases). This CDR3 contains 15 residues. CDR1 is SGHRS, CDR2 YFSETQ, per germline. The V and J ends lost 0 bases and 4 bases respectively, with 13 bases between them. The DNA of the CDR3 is TGCGCCAGCAGCTTGGATCCCTTGGGGAGAGAGACCCAGTACTTC. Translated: CASSLDPLGRETQYF. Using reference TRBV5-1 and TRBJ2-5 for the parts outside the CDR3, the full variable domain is KAGVTQTPRYLIKTRGQQVTLSCSPISGHRSVSWYQQTPGQGLQFLFEYFSETQRNKGNFPGRFSGRQFSNSRSEMNVSTLELGDSALYLCASSLDPLGRETQYFGPGTRLLVL.

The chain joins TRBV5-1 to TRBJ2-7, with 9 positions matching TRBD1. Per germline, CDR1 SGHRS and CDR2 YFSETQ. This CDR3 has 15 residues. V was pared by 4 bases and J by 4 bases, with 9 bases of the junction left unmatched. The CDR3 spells CASSLGGQGTYEQYF. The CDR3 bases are TGCGCCAGCAGCCTCGGGGGACAGGGAACTTACGAGCAGTACTTC.